The present T cell receptor beta chain was sequenced within a study of shared clonotypes between healthy human individuals. Whole-study context: Contributing individuals were a couple of females and three males aged 18 to 49. CD4 naive cells filled three plates per donor, CD4 memory three, CD8 naive two and CD8 memory one.

Remarks on this clone: The CDR3 end shows no conserved phenylalanine or tryptophan, and so a read error is likely. It is unclear where the CDR3 begins or ends on the DNA, so no DNA is shown, and the CDR3 is as TCRdb lists it.

The assay was immunoSEQ multiplex PCR, and TCRdb's table has in-frame clones only and misses some. The table has about 980,000 clones, over 75% seen once; the top ten hold approximately 1.5%. The authors divided CD4+ cells into CD45RA+ naive and CD45RA-negative memory subsets. Input material: memory CD4+ T cells sorted from blood. Subset given: CD45RA-negative fraction. This receptor was obtained from a man between 18 and 35 years old in good health.

CDR3 amino acids: CASSQDAPG. The genes are TRBV3-2 and TRBJ1-1; the table's TRBD1 call for D was not verified on the DNA. TRBV3-2 is designated a pseudogene. The length of the CDR3 is 9 amino acids, counting both ends.